The 22 T cell receptor beta chains in this list originate from one sample, sequenced in a study of T cell responses to AZD1222 COVID-19 vaccine. Profiling relied on immunoSEQ multiplex PCR, and the TCRdb table lists in-frame clones only, not all of them. The table lists 110,000 to 150,000 clones, roughly 90% of them singletons. Sequenced here: peripheral blood, sampled 28 days after the second AZD1222 dose. The receptors were gathered from an adult who received the AZD1222 COVID-19 vaccine.

The CDR3 bases are TGTGCCAGTAGTAGGGGACAGGGGGGAAATGAAAAACTGTTTTTT. Its protein is CASSRGQGGNEKLFF. The chain combines TRBV19 with TRBJ1-4, with 11 nucleotides matching TRBD1. J gave up 5 bases and V 4 bases, and 3 bases lay outside the gene matches. The germline V gene encodes CDR1 LNHDA and CDR2 SQIVND (reference sequence). The CDR3 is made up of 15 amino acids.

This chain links TRBV7-2 with TRBJ2-7, with 9 positions matching TRBD1. The CDR3 extends over 14 amino acids. Germline V gives CDR1 SGHTA, CDR2 FQGNSA. V was clipped by 3 bases and J by 6 bases; unmatched bases: 6. The CDR3 sequence is CASSFGDRAREQYF. Written as DNA, the CDR3 is TGTGCCAGCAGCTTCGGGGACAGGGCGCGCGAGCAGTACTTC.

The genes are TRBV29-1 and TRBJ2-2; 7 bases are a match to TRBD2. Losses at the gene ends were 4 bases for V and 5 bases for J; bases not matched to a gene: 7. The CDR3 is made up of 14 amino acids. Germline assignment: CDR1 SQVTM and CDR2 ANQGSEA. This CDR3 reads CSVVLVGGTGELFF. The CDR3 DNA follows: TGCAGCGTTGTGCTGGTGGGGGGGACCGGGGAGCTGTTTTTT.

The V gene is TRBV27, the J gene TRBJ1-4, with 7 bases identical to TRBD1. CDR1 is MNHEY and CDR2 is SMNVEV in the germline V gene (reference sequence). V lost 6 bases, J lost 0 bases, and 10 bases stayed unmatched. The CDR3 runs to 17 residues. The CDR3 nucleotides are TGTGCCAGCAGGTCACACACAGGGACAGCAACTAATGAAAAACTGTTTTTT. This codes for CASRSHTGTATNEKLFF.

This sequence joins TRBV9 and TRBJ2-3; 11 bases are shared with TRBD2. This CDR3 is built from 16 residues. V was clipped by 1 base and J by 5 bases; unmatched bases: 6. Germline assignment: CDR1 SGDLS and CDR2 YYNGEE. CDR3 protein: CASSVSGSGRGDTQYF. CDR3 sequence (DNA): TGTGCCAGCAGCGTATCGGGTAGCGGGAGGGGAGATACGCAGTATTTT.

V is TRBV6-5 and J is TRBJ1-1, with TRBD1 matching 10 bases. Germline V gene lookup returns CDR1 MNHEY and CDR2 SVGAGI. Germline trimming cut 7 bases from V and 1 base from J; bases unmatched to any gene: 3. This CDR3 comprises 14 residues. The CDR3 nucleotides read TGTGCCAGCACTAGACAGGGGGCGAACACTGAAGCTTTCTTT. Its protein is CASTRQGANTEAFF.

The chain couples TRBV7-8 to TRBJ1-1; D gene unclear. Germline lookup yields CDR1 SGHVS and CDR2 FQNEAQ. The CDR3 has 14 residues. Trimming pared 5 bases from V and 4 bases from J, leaving 14 bases between. CDR3 in amino acids: CASSPWIRVTEAFF. The CDR3 nucleotides read TGTGCCAGCAGCCCTTGGATCCGAGTCACTGAAGCTTTCTTT.

This rearrangement joins TRBV6-2 or TRBV6-3 to TRBJ2-1; 11 positions match TRBD2. Unmatched junction bases numbered 4, after V lost 2 bases and J lost 4 bases. The CDR3 loop spans 16 amino acids. Germline CDR1 reads MNHEY; CDR2 reads SVGEGT. CDR3 DNA: TGTGCCAGCAGTTACCGCGGGACTAGCGGATACAATGAGCAGTTCTTC. This encodes CASSYRGTSGYNEQFF.

This clone was recorded only once. The V call is TRBV19, the J call TRBJ1-1, with D possibly being TRBD1 (6 bases). CDR3 length: 14 residues. V lost 6 bases and J lost 0, with 11 bases in between. Germline lookup yields CDR1 LNHDA and CDR2 SQIVND (reference sequence). CDR3 amino acids: CASRRGEVNTEAFF. The CDR3 coding sequence is TGTGCCAGTAGGAGGGGGGAAGTGAACACTGAAGCTTTCTTT.

CDR3 protein: CASSLASRGRENEQFF. CDR3 sequence (DNA): TGTGCCAGCAGCTTAGCGAGCAGGGGGCGTGAAAATGAGCAGTTCTTC. The gene calls are TRBV7-2 and TRBJ2-1; TRBD1 agrees at 8 bases. CDR1 is SGHTA, CDR2 FQGNSA, per germline. The CDR3 has 16 amino acids. Trimming removed 0 bases from V and 7 bases from J; junction bases left unmatched: 8.

Only a few counts were recorded for this clone. V is TRBV7-9 and J is TRBJ2-1, with unresolved D. Germline assignment: CDR1 SEHNR and CDR2 FQNEAQ (reference sequence). This CDR3 is built from 15 residues. V was shortened by 5 bases and J by 0 bases, with 11 bases between the two germline ends. The CDR3 region is CASSPMSSSYNEQFF. The CDR3 DNA sequence: TGTGCCAGCAGCCCCATGTCGAGCTCCTACAATGAGCAGTTCTTC.

The chain joins TRBV4-2 to TRBJ2-1; 10 nucleotides agree with TRBD1. Germline V lookup: CDR1 LGHNA, CDR2 YNFKEQ. The CDR3 extends over 17 amino acids. The trim removed 3 bases at V and 2 bases at J, leaving 7 bases unmatched. The CDR3 loop is CASSQADRGRAYNEQFF. DNA for the CDR3: TGTGCCAGCAGCCAGGCCGACAGGGGGCGGGCCTACAATGAGCAGTTCTTC.

V and J are TRBV6-5 and TRBJ2-7; D is undetermined. Trimming shortened V by 1 base and J by 0 bases, and 10 bases separated the two germline ends. Germline CDR1 MNHEY, CDR2 SVGAGI. The CDR3 length is 15 residues. The CDR3 loop is CASSYYGESSYEQYF. In DNA, the CDR3 is TGTGCCAGCAGTTACTACGGTGAGAGCTCCTACGAGCAGTACTTC.

The chain couples TRBV12-3 or TRBV12-4 to TRBJ2-7; D not resolved. The V end lost 4 bases, the J end lost 4 bases, and 8 bases lay between the germline ends. CDR3 length: 12 residues. The DNA of the CDR3 is TGTGCCAGCAGTTCTCGTGCTTACGAGCAGTACTTC. It yields the protein CASSSRAYEQYF.

V usage is TRBV7-2 and J usage is TRBJ2-7; perhaps D is TRBD1 or TRBD2 (5 bases each). The CDR3 is made up of 14 amino acids. V shed 1 base and J shed 2 bases, with 9 bases lying between them. Germline V gives CDR1 SGHTA, CDR2 FQGNSA. The CDR3 region is CASSLGGSTYEQYF. DNA for the CDR3: TGTGCCAGCAGCTTAGGGGGGTCTACCTACGAGCAGTACTTC.

J is TRBJ1-2 and V is TRBV5-1, with D perhaps matching TRBD1 (6 bases). CDR1 is SGHRS, CDR2 YFSETQ, per germline. Trimming pared 4 bases from V and 0 bases from J, leaving 19 bases between. There are 17 residues in the CDR3. This CDR3 reads CASSIEGDIRPNYGYTF. The CDR3 nucleotides read TGCGCCAGCAGCATTGAGGGGGATATACGCCCTAACTATGGCTACACCTTC.

The chain combines TRBV3-1 (or the pseudogene TRBV3-2) with TRBJ2-1; 7 bases line up with TRBD2. Germline V gives CDR1 LGHDT, CDR2 YNNKEL (reference sequence). The ends lost 1 base at V and 9 bases at J; junction bases unmatched: 15. This CDR3 contains 17 residues. CDR3 coding DNA: TGTGCCAGCAGCCAAGTAACCGGGACTACAACACCCGGTGAGCAGTTCTTC. It yields the protein CASSQVTGTTTPGEQFF.

CDR3 in DNA: TGCGCCAGCAGCTTGCTTTGGGGGCGCTCCGATGAGCAGTTCTTC. This codes for CASSLLWGRSDEQFF. This chain joins TRBV5-1 and TRBJ2-1, with D possibly TRBD1 on 6 matching bases. CDR1 SGHRS and CDR2 YFSETQ come from the germline V gene. This CDR3 has 15 amino acids. The ends were cut back, 1 base at V and 8 bases at J, with 16 bases in the middle.

The gene calls are TRBV7-8 and TRBJ2-3; D uncertain. V was clipped by 1 base and J by 4 bases, with 9 bases between them. Germline CDR1 SGHVS, CDR2 FQNEAQ. CDR3 length: 14 residues. The chain's CDR3 is CASSLGSSPDTQYF. The CDR3 nucleotides are TGTGCCAGCAGCTTAGGTAGCTCTCCAGATACGCAGTATTTT.

The V and J genes are TRBV9 and TRBJ2-2; D remains unclear. From germline, CDR1 is SGDLS and CDR2 YYNGEE. V lost 0 bases and J lost 6, with 12 bases in between. The CDR3 totals 15 residues. CDR3 coding DNA: TGTGCCAGCAGCGTAGGCGTTTCGGGTTCCGGGGAGCTGTTTTTT. Its protein product is CASSVGVSGSGELFF.

The chain combines TRBV10-3 with TRBJ1-1; D is unclear. Germline CDR1 and CDR2: ENHRY and SYGVKD. V lost 10 bases to trimming and J lost 10 bases, with 19 bases between them. This CDR3 spans 12 amino acids. The CDR3: CATNYSPEAAFF. CDR3 nucleotides: TGTGCCACCAACTACAGCCCTGAGGCAGCTTTCTTT.

This chain connects TRBV30 to TRBJ2-1, with a weak D call TRBD2 (6 bases). V lost 6 bases, J lost 1 base, and 10 bases lay in between. Germline assignment: CDR1 GTSNPN and CDR2 SVGIG (reference sequence). This CDR3 is built from 13 residues. The CDR3 DNA sequence: TGTGCCTGCTCGGGAGATTCCTACAATGAGCAGTTCTTC. Its protein product is CACSGDSYNEQFF.